This T cell receptor (beta chain) was found in a study of cytomegalovirus exposure and HLA in healthy donors. About this clone: Its target is unknown.

This PCR relied on a set of 60 Vbeta primers and 13 Jbeta primers. Using immunoSEQ multiplex PCR, the repertoire was profiled, and TCRdb retains in-frame clones only, with some absent. The sample includes 55,000 to 75,000 clones, approximately 89% seen only once; the top ten take approximately 1.4%. With 6 bases clipped from V and 8 bases from J, the junction kept 13 bases outside the gene matches. The germline V gene has CDR1 MDHEN and CDR2 SYDVKM. The CDR3 spans 16 residues. Study observations and caveats: No immune exposure information besides CMV serostatus was available. Many donors shared some public TCRs, even though most TCR sequences were rare.

The TCR comes from a man aged 18 to 30 in good health and CMV-seronegative. This rearrangement joins TRBV28 to TRBJ2-1; 10 bases map to TRBD1. The sequencing sample was made of PBMCs. The CDR3: CASRLVPGQGRHEQFF. As DNA, the CDR3 is TGTGCCAGCAGATTAGTGCCGGGACAGGGGCGACATGAGCAGTTCTTC.